Listed here are 5 T cell receptor beta chains from one sample, sequenced in a study of pediatric ulcerative colitis (dated by TCRdb to about 2019). The library was obtained by the immunoSEQ multiplex PCR assay. TCRdb re-hosts the immuneACCESS table, in-frame sequences only. Its copies lack some clones; in the studies checked, an unresolved V gene accounts for under half of them, and the cause for the rest is not known. The sample records 55,000 to 70,000 clones, around 86% of which are singletons. Jointly, the top ten make up roughly 1.5% of the sample. Sequencing was performed on blood. Every receptor here comes from a boy younger than 18 who was a control in a study of pediatric ulcerative colitis.

The chain has TRBV6-6 and TRBJ1-2, with 8 bases identical to TRBD1. The CDR3 runs 13 residues. Germline loops: CDR1 MNHNY, CDR2 SVGAGI (reference sequence). V lost 7 bases, J lost 4 bases, and 5 bases stayed unmatched. The CDR3 loop is CASTDRGGYGYTF. The CDR3 DNA sequence: TGTGCCAGCACCGACAGGGGTGGCTATGGCTACACCTTC.

This rearrangement joins TRBV5-1 to TRBJ2-2, with 9 bases fitting TRBD1. Looked up from germline, CDR1 is SGHRS and CDR2 is YFSETQ. CDR3 length: 12 amino acids. Losses at the gene ends were 3 bases for V and 15 bases for J; bases not matched to a gene: 6. For the CDR3, the DNA is TGCGCCAGCAGCTGGGGACAGGGAGGAATGTTTTTT. Amino acid sequence: CASSWGQGGMFF.

The chain is built from TRBV28 and TRBJ1-5; D is possibly TRBD1 (5 bases). The CDR3 consists of 14 residues. V lost 7 bases to trimming and J lost 3 bases, with 13 bases between them. Germline values: CDR1 MDHEN, CDR2 SYDVKM. Here the CDR3 DNA reads TGTGCCAGCAATTGGGAAGGGGCCAATCAGCCCCAGCATTTT. The encoded protein is CASNWEGANQPQHF.

The chain recombines TRBV4-3 with TRBJ1-1; D possibly corresponds to TRBD1 (6 bases). The CDR3 has 15 residues. CDR1 is LGHNA, CDR2 YSLEER, per germline. V was cut by 2 bases and J by 4 bases, with 14 bases left in between. The CDR3 DNA reads as TGCGCCAGCAGCCAATATGAACAGGGCGGCACTGAAGCTTTCTTT. Translating gives CASSQYEQGGTEAFF.

The V call is TRBV5-6, the J call TRBJ1-2; D may be TRBD1 (5 bases). V lost 2 bases and J 6 bases, leaving 14 bases between the germline ends. The germline CDR1 and CDR2 sequences are SGHDT and YYEEEE. The CDR3 loop spans 14 amino acids. The CDR3 loop reads CASSFGAFRDGYTF. CDR3 DNA sequence: TGTGCCAGCAGCTTTGGTGCTTTCAGGGATGGCTACACCTTC. Looking up the rest from reference TRBV5-6 and TRBJ1-2 gives the full variable domain: DAGVTQSPTHLIKTRGQQVTLRCSPKSGHDTVSWYQQALGQGPQFIFQYYEEEERQRGNFPDRFSGHQFPNYSSELNVNALLLGDSALYLCASSFGAFRDGYTFGSGTRLTVV.